What follows is one T cell receptor beta chain and its context. Libraries were prepared by immunoSEQ multiplex PCR; TCRdb keeps only in-frame clonotypes and omits some of them. The sample yields about 79,000 clones, 80% to 95% seen once. The sample originates from a study of control samples from healthy donors and cancer patients. The germline CDR1 and CDR2 sequences are SNHLY and FYNNEI. The CDR3 is 14 residues long. The J segment lost 9 bases and the V segment lost 8 bases, leaving 10 bases of the junction unmatched. The chain recombines TRBV2 with TRBJ2-1; 10 bases fit TRBD2. Sequencing was performed on PBMCs. The TCR comes from a woman in her forties with lung cancer. The CDR3 spells CASGGLAGVGEQFF. CDR3 sequence (DNA): TGTGCCAGCGGAGGGCTAGCGGGGGTAGGTGAGCAGTTCTTC.